This entry is about one T cell receptor beta chain. As processed by the authors: Junction-only sequences produced by ImmunoSEQ had no quality scores, so filtering differed. Some clones are missing from TCRdb's copy, which holds only in-frame ones; the method was immunoSEQ multiplex PCR. Clone size and the V and J calls come from that table; the DNA yielded D and trimming. The sample includes fewer than 600,000 clones, about 85% of them seen just once. This sample was taken from a study of shared clonotypes between healthy human individuals. CDR3 length equals 13 residues. V was shortened by 5 bases and J by 2 bases, with 8 bases between the two germline ends. Germline V CDR1 and CDR2: SGHRS, YFSETQ.

The sample comprised PBMCs. This clonotype was sampled from a woman in her thirties or forties in good health. Some clones in this sample may be carry-over from other donors' samples. The chain uses TRBV5-1 and TRBJ2-1; the D is unclear. CDR3 DNA: TGCGCCAGCAGATTTGGGACCTACAATGAGCAGTTCTTC. It codes for CASRFGTYNEQFF.